One sample yielded the 17 T cell receptor beta chains listed below, sequenced in a study of T cells in Graves' hyperthyroidism and ophthalmopathy (dated by TCRdb to the late 2010s). The library was made by multiplex PCR. Sequencer: Illumina HiSeq 2000. The TCR beta CDR3 regions were amplified from the RNA transcripts. For the first round of RT-PCR on the TCR CDR3, the HTBI primer set was used together with the Qiagen OneStep RT-PCR kit. The raw public data were reprocessed by TCRdb itself: fastp quality trimming at Q25, MiXCR clonotype calling, in-frame beta chains only. Here each entry gathers all rows of one CDR3 protein and keeps the most common genes and DNA. Recorded for this sample are under 400,000 distinct CDR3 sequences; roughly 17% of them occurred a single time. The ten largest clones take up roughly 33% of the sample. The specimen sequenced was blood. These receptors all stem from a man aged 30-40 years with Graves' hyperthyroidism.

Many counts were recorded for this clonotype. This rearrangement joins TRBV11-3 to TRBJ2-7; TRBD1 agrees at 7 bases. V trimming: 2 bases; J trimming: 7 bases; junction bases outside the gene matches: 26. The germline V gene has CDR1 SGHNT and CDR2 YENEEA. This CDR3 region has 20 residues. The CDR3 region is CASSLWAPGQKGVEGLEQYF. DNA of the CDR3: TGTGCCAGCAGCTTATGGGCCCCGGGACAGAAGGGAGTCGAAGGTTTAGAGCAGTACTTC.

The sample holds many counts of this clonotype. The chain joins TRBV10-2 to TRBJ2-7; 7 bases are shared with TRBD2. The CDR3 length is 12 residues. Trimming cost V 10 bases and J 7 bases; bases outside gene matches: 10. The germline V gene has CDR1 WSHSY and CDR2 SAAADI. The CDR3 region has the DNA TGCGCCACCGCCGCGGGAGCAGGAGAGCAGTACTTC. It yields the protein CATAAGAGEQYF.

The chain employs TRBV10-1 and TRBJ1-2; a possible D gene is TRBD1 (5 bases). This CDR3 has 13 amino acids. Trimming left V 8 bases short and J 5 bases short, with 15 bases between. Germline V gene sequence: CDR1 WNHNN, CDR2 SYGVQD (reference sequence). In nucleotides, the CDR3 is TGCGCCAGCCCGTGGGGCAGCGGGTATGGCTACACCTTC. Its protein product is CASPWGSGYGYTF.

With regard to this clonotype: A clone one base away is much larger, so this may be a read error. The V call is TRBV5-5, the J call TRBJ2-7; possibly TRBD1 for D (6 bases). The V end was cut by 3 bases, the J end by 7 bases, with 20 bases between. This CDR3 contains 15 residues. Germline V gives CDR1 SGHKS, CDR2 YYEKEE (reference sequence). The CDR3 nucleotides read TGTGCCAGCAGCTCGGTTGACCCTGCAAGGGGGGAGCAGTACTTC. Translating it yields CASSSVDPARGEQYF.

V gene TRBV7-3 combines with J gene TRBJ2-2; D is perhaps TRBD1 or TRBD2 (5 bases each). V shed 6 bases and J shed 5 bases, with 10 bases lying between them. The CDR3 loop spans 13 amino acids. The V gene's germline CDR1 is SGHTA and CDR2 FQGTGA. CDR3 residues: CASRGPGTGELFF. CDR3 DNA sequence: TGTGCCAGCAGGGGGCCGGGGACCGGGGAGCTGTTTTTT.

This clonotype was counted many times. The V gene is TRBV18, the J gene TRBJ1-1; 10 nucleotides line up with TRBD1. This CDR3 has 15 amino acids. Germline V CDR1 and CDR2: KGHSH, LQKENI. V trimming: 5 bases; J trimming: 4 bases; junction bases outside the gene matches: 7. The CDR3 nucleotides read TGTGCCAGCTCATCGGCCGGGACAGGGGCCACTGAAGCTTTCTTT. Its protein is CASSSAGTGATEAFF. The full variable domain, rest sourced from reference TRBV18 and TRBJ1-1, is NAGVMQNPRHLVRRRGQEARLRCSPMKGHSHVYWYRQLPEEGLKFMVYLQKENIIDESGMPKERFSAEFPKEGPSILRIQQVVRGDSAAYFCASSSAGTGATEAFFGQGTRLTVV.

This clonotype appeared many times. The chain combines TRBV6-1 with TRBJ2-2, with D possibly TRBD2 on 6 matching bases. V lost 1 base and J 10 bases, leaving 10 bases between the germline ends. CDR1 is MNHNS, CDR2 SASEGT, per germline. The CDR3 runs to 13 residues. The CDR3: CASSEGLATELFF. The CDR3 coding sequence is TGTGCCAGCAGTGAAGGCCTAGCGACGGAGCTGTTTTTT.

This clonotype was recorded many times. The chain uses TRBV20-1 and TRBJ1-2, with TRBD1 identical over 10 bases. CDR1 DFQATT and CDR2 SNEGSKA come from the germline V gene (reference sequence). This CDR3 has 14 residues. V shed 5 bases and J 4 bases; nucleotides not matched to a gene: 7. CDR3 sequence reads: CSAPGTGDFYGYTF. The CDR3 nucleotides are TGCAGTGCTCCAGGGACAGGGGATTTCTATGGCTACACCTTC.

This clonotype has more than one count but fewer than ten. The chain employs TRBV20-1 and TRBJ2-5, with D unclear. With 3 bases removed from V and 5 bases from J, the gap between germline ends came to 13 bases. Germline assignment: CDR1 DFQATT and CDR2 SNEGSKA (reference sequence). This CDR3 is 13 amino acids long. CDR3 sequence reads: CSASKRVTETQYF. DNA for the CDR3: TGCAGTGCTAGTAAAAGAGTTACCGAGACCCAGTACTTC.

This clonotype showed up just a few times. V is TRBV19 and J is TRBJ2-7; D unresolved. This CDR3 is 14 amino acids long. V was pared by 2 bases and J by 1 base, with 9 bases between. Germline V gene sequence: CDR1 LNHDA, CDR2 SQIVND (reference sequence). The CDR3 protein is CASSITMGSYEQYF. CDR3 nucleotides: TGTGCCAGTAGTATAACCATGGGATCCTACGAGCAGTACTTC.

The chain couples TRBV4-1 to TRBJ2-1; TRBD1 agrees at 9 bases. The CDR3 consists of 11 residues. Germline assignment: CDR1 MGHRA and CDR2 YSYEKL. Losses at the gene ends were 8 bases for V and 7 bases for J; bases not matched to a gene: 0. The CDR3 sequence is CASGQGNEQFF. In DNA, the CDR3 is TGCGCCAGCGGACAGGGGAATGAGCAGTTCTTC.

This clonotype was picked up many times. The chain joins TRBV24-1 to TRBJ2-3, with D maybe TRBD2 (5 bases). Germline V gives CDR1 KGHDR, CDR2 SFDVKD. This CDR3 contains 16 residues. Between the trimmed V and J ends, which lost 2 bases and 1 base, there was a span of 12 bases. The CDR3 sequence is CATSDSLSGRTDTQYF. In nucleotides, the CDR3 is TGTGCCACCAGTGATTCTTTGAGCGGCCGCACAGATACGCAGTATTTT.

The CDR3 DNA reads as TGCAGTGCTAGGCCTGGGACCCCGAATGAAAAACTGTTTTTT. Its protein is CSARPGTPNEKLFF. The chain recombines TRBV20-1 with TRBJ1-4; TRBD1 might be the D (5 bases). Germline lookup yields CDR1 DFQATT and CDR2 SNEGSKA (reference sequence). The CDR3 covers 14 residues. The V gene lost 3 bases and the J gene lost 5 bases, with 13 bases spanning the gap.

Ten or more counts support this clonotype. The chain has TRBV10-3 and TRBJ2-1; the D gene is possibly TRBD1 (6 bases). With 3 bases removed from V and 7 bases from J, the gap between germline ends came to 13 bases. There are 14 residues in the CDR3. CDR1 and CDR2 from the germline V gene are ENHRY and SYGVKD. The CDR3 nucleotides read TGTGCCATCAGTGAACAGGGTATGACGAATGAGCAGTTCTTC. It is translated as CAISEQGMTNEQFF.

In this sample, this clonotype turned up a few times. The V and J genes are TRBV7-9 and TRBJ2-2; TRBD1 agrees at 10 bases. Germline loops: CDR1 SEHNR, CDR2 FQNEAQ (reference sequence). V dropped 4 bases and J dropped 6; count of bases not matched to a gene: 5. The length of the CDR3 is 15 residues. The CDR3 DNA sequence: TGTGCCAGCAGCTCGACAGGGGGCAGGTCCGGGGAGCTGTTTTTT. Protein: CASSSTGGRSGELFF.

This chain connects TRBV27 to TRBJ2-2, with D uncertain. The germline V and J ends were trimmed by 4 bases and 1 base, with 13 bases remaining between them. This CDR3 has 16 amino acids. Germline values: CDR1 MNHEY, CDR2 SMNVEV (reference sequence). CDR3 nucleotides: TGTGCCAGCAGTTACCAACTCCGTATGAACACCGGGGAGCTGTTTTTT. It yields the protein CASSYQLRMNTGELFF.

This clonotype was seen many times. The J gene is TRBJ2-2, the V gene TRBV11-3; the D gene could be TRBD1 or TRBD2 (6 bases each). V was trimmed by 2 bases and J by 7 bases, leaving 14 bases between them. From germline, CDR1 is SGHNT and CDR2 YENEEA. CDR3 length equals 15 residues. CDR3 bases: TGTGCCAGCAGCTTACGGGAGAAGGGGGACGGGGAGCTGTTTTTT. This codes for CASSLREKGDGELFF.